This is a list of T cell receptor beta chains from one sample in a study of radiotherapy plus CTLA-4 blockade in lung cancer. Only in-frame clones appear in the TCRdb table, and some are missing; sequencing was by immunoSEQ multiplex PCR. The sample contains about 120,000 clones, about four fifths of which appear only once. Sequencing used peripheral blood, obtained from a patient treated with radiotherapy plus ipilimumab. Receptors were obtained from a human donor with non-small cell lung cancer who had a partial response to radiotherapy plus ipilimumab. CDR3s include the opening cysteine and the closing phenylalanine or tryptophan. Fields, in order: D gene, CDR3 length, V gene, J gene, clone size, CDR3 protein, CDR3 DNA. A D gene is named only where the DNA matches it firmly. Expanded clones get a size class; other rows say once, few or many, or leave the size out.

NA	15	TRBV11-2	TRBJ2-2	NA	CASSLQGMRIGELFF	TGTGCCAGCAGCTTACAGGGAATGAGAATCGGGGAGCTGTTTTTT
NA	15	TRBV29-1	TRBJ1-1	NA	CSVQGRGGLNTEAFF	TGCAGCGTCCAGGGTAGGGGGGGCCTGAACACTGAAGCTTTCTTT
TRBD2	14	TRBV15	TRBJ2-1	NA	CATSSGLAGHEQFF	TGTGCCACCAGCAGCGGACTAGCGGGACATGAGCAGTTCTTC
TRBD1	15	TRBV4-1	TRBJ1-2	few	CASSEPGQESAGYTF	TGCGCCAGCAGCGAGCCGGGACAGGAAAGTGCTGGCTACACCTTC
NA	15	TRBV6-5	TRBJ2-7	NA	CASSYSIEGRYEQYF	TGTGCCAGCAGTTACTCGATTGAGGGGAGGTACGAGCAGTACTTC
NA	16	TRBV5-6	TRBJ1-2	NA	CASSFQDSRTPYGYTF	TGTGCCAGCAGCTTTCAGGACAGCCGAACCCCCTATGGCTACACCTTC
NA	15	TRBV10-3	TRBJ1-5	NA	CAISDGGGEGQPQHF	TGTGCCATCAGTGATGGGGGTGGGGAGGGTCAGCCCCAGCATTTT
TRBD2	16	TRBV19	TRBJ2-1	NA	CASSTQSSGRGNEQFF	TGTGCCAGTAGTACCCAATCTAGCGGGAGAGGGAATGAGCAGTTCTTC
NA	13	TRBV29-1	TRBJ1-1	NA	CSVVRRLNTEAFF	TGCAGCGTTGTAAGGCGGCTGAACACTGAAGCTTTCTTT
TRBD2	15	TRBV4-2	TRBJ2-1	NA	CASSQDLAGAREQFF	TGTGCCAGCAGCCAAGATCTAGCGGGAGCGCGGGAGCAGTTCTTC
TRBD1	16	TRBV10-2	TRBJ2-7	NA	CASSETPGTGAYEQYF	TGCGCCAGCAGTGAGACTCCCGGGACAGGGGCCTACGAGCAGTACTTC
NA	14	TRBV28	TRBJ1-2	NA	CASSATGLNYGYTF	TGTGCCAGCAGTGCGACAGGACTTAACTATGGCTACACCTTC
NA	14	TRBV28	TRBJ1-2	NA	CASSFQAGSYGYTF	TGTGCCAGCAGTTTTCAAGCAGGGTCCTATGGCTACACCTTC
NA	17	TRBV5-8	TRBJ2-7	once	CASSSARVGGSLSEQYF	TGTGCCAGCAGCTCCGCAAGGGTGGGAGGATCCTTATCCGAGCAGTACTTC
TRBD2	17	TRBV9	TRBJ2-1	NA	CASSVALTSGSGYEQFF	TGTGCCAGCAGCGTAGCCCTGACTAGCGGGAGTGGCTATGAGCAGTTCTTC
NA	13	TRBV6-4	TRBJ2-1	NA	CASSEILGLEQFF	TGTGCCAGCAGTGAAATTCTGGGACTGGAGCAGTTCTTC
NA	17	TRBV6-4	TRBJ2-5	NA	CASSDSMPGLEGETQYF	TGTGCCAGCAGTGACTCGATGCCGGGACTGGAGGGGGAGACCCAGTACTTC
TRBD1	17	TRBV5-4	TRBJ1-1	NA	CASSLEGGKGRNTEAFF	TGTGCCAGCAGCTTGGAAGGGGGCAAGGGTAGGAACACTGAAGCTTTCTTT
NA	16	TRBV4-3	TRBJ1-2	NA	CASNPTLETGRYGYTF	TGCGCCAGCAATCCAACCCTAGAGACAGGACGCTATGGCTACACCTTC
TRBD1	14	TRBV4-1	TRBJ1-1	NA	CASSLDRGGTEAFF	TGCGCCAGCAGTCTCGACAGGGGAGGCACTGAAGCTTTCTTT
TRBD1	15	TRBV11-2	TRBJ1-1	NA	CASRRTGYQNTEAFF	TGTGCCAGCAGACGGACAGGCTACCAGAACACTGAAGCTTTCTTT
NA	14	TRBV5-1	TRBJ1-4	NA	CASSLGRGDEKLFF	TGCGCCAGCAGCTTGGGTAGGGGTGATGAAAAACTGTTTTTT
TRBD2	15	TRBV5-6	TRBJ2-3	NA	CASSRLAGVTDTQYF	TGTGCCAGCAGCCGACTAGCGGGAGTAACAGATACGCAGTATTTT
TRBD2	18	TRBV28	TRBJ2-7	NA	CASSSRLAGVVMTYEQYF	TGTGCCAGCAGTTCGCGGCTAGCGGGAGTTGTGATGACCTACGAGCAGTACTTC
NA	13	TRBV6-1	TRBJ1-1	NA	CASSRTAWSEAFF	TGTGCCAGCAGTCGGACAGCTTGGTCTGAAGCTTTCTTT
TRBD1	15	TRBV28	TRBJ1-2	NA	CASSKQGGNNYGYTF	TGTGCCAGCAGCAAACAGGGGGGGAATAACTATGGCTACACCTTC
NA	14	TRBV6-6	TRBJ1-1	NA	CASSYTGQTIEAFF	TGTGCCAGCAGTTACACAGGGCAAACCATTGAAGCTTTCTTT
NA	16	TRBV6-5	TRBJ2-1	NA	CASSYFVSASYNEQFF	TGTGCCAGCAGTTACTTTGTTAGCGCGTCCTACAATGAGCAGTTCTTC
TRBD2	16	TRBV28	TRBJ2-3	NA	CASSLLAGGSIDTQYF	TGTGCCAGCAGTCTACTAGCGGGAGGGAGTATAGATACGCAGTATTTT
TRBD2	19	TRBV5-1	TRBJ2-3	NA	CASSFRLAGGGGGTDTQYF	TGCGCCAGCAGCTTTAGACTAGCGGGAGGCGGGGGCGGCACAGATACGCAGTATTTT
NA	14	TRBV18	TRBJ1-1	NA	CASSPAWANTEAFF	TGTGCCAGCTCACCAGCATGGGCGAACACTGAAGCTTTCTTT
NA	15	TRBV27	TRBJ2-1	NA	CASSFRLANYNEQFF	TGTGCCAGCAGTTTCCGCCTAGCCAACTACAATGAGCAGTTCTTC
NA	14	TRBV10-2	TRBJ1-5	NA	CASSEAESNQPQHF	TGCGCCAGCAGTGAGGCGGAGAGCAATCAGCCCCAGCATTTT
TRBD1	16	TRBV6-1	TRBJ2-5	NA	CASSEALDRGGETQYF	TGTGCCAGCAGTGAAGCGCTAGACAGGGGTGGAGAGACCCAGTACTTC
NA	14	TRBV7-9	TRBJ2-1	NA	CASSITGAYNEQFF	TGTGCCAGCAGCATCACCGGGGCCTACAATGAGCAGTTCTTC
NA	12	TRBV7-9	TRBJ1-5	NA	CASSLNPGEQHF	TGTGCCAGCAGCTTAAATCCGGGGGAACAGCATTTT
TRBD1	16	TRBV5-1	TRBJ1-6	few	CASSLLGTGVNSPLHF	TGCGCCAGCAGCTTACTAGGGACAGGGGTAAATTCACCCCTCCACTTT
NA	15	TRBV2	TRBJ1-2	NA	CASSEAPPGRGGYTF	TGTGCCAGCAGTGAAGCGCCCCCGGGGCGGGGAGGCTACACCTTC
NA	15	TRBV5-6	TRBJ1-5	NA	CASSSRRNGNQPQHF	TGTGCCAGCAGCTCAAGGAGGAACGGCAATCAGCCCCAGCATTTT
TRBD1	14	TRBV29-1	TRBJ1-1	NA	CSVSWGQGSTEAFF	TGCAGCGTATCCTGGGGACAGGGAAGCACTGAAGCTTTCTTT
TRBD2	13	TRBV5-1	TRBJ2-3	NA	CASSSGGSDTQYF	TGCGCCAGCAGCTCGGGGGGGAGCGATACGCAGTATTTT
NA	15	TRBV19	TRBJ1-3	few	CASSISRGSGNTIYF	TGTGCCAGTAGTATTTCAAGGGGATCTGGAAACACCATATATTTT
TRBD2	14	TRBV29-1	TRBJ2-1	NA	CSVEFSSGSYEQFF	TGCAGCGTTGAATTTTCTAGCGGGAGTTATGAGCAGTTCTTC
NA	16	TRBV5-6	TRBJ1-4	NA	CASGDTSSPTNEKLFF	TGTGCCAGCGGGGACACATCCTCCCCAACTAATGAAAAACTGTTTTTT
TRBD1	13	TRBV5-1	TRBJ1-1	NA	CASTNRGGTEAFF	TGCGCCAGCACGAACAGGGGTGGTACTGAAGCTTTCTTT
NA	15	TRBV27	TRBJ1-5	NA	CASSPLQGSNQPQHF	TGTGCCAGCAGTCCTTTACAGGGTAGCAATCAGCCCCAGCATTTT
TRBD2	17	TRBV2	TRBJ2-3	NA	CASSTGLAGVGTDTQYF	TGTGCCAGCAGTACCGGGCTAGCGGGAGTCGGGACAGATACGCAGTATTTT
NA	15	TRBV28	TRBJ1-1	NA	CASRAQGPGNTEAFF	TGTGCCAGCCGTGCTCAGGGCCCGGGGAACACTGAAGCTTTCTTT
NA	13	TRBV2	TRBJ1-6	NA	CASRARGNSPLHF	TGTGCCAGCCGGGCCAGGGGAAATTCACCCCTCCACTTT
TRBD2	18	TRBV2	TRBJ2-1	few	CASSEWGLADNSYNEQFF	TGTGCCAGCAGTGAATGGGGACTAGCGGATAACTCCTACAATGAGCAGTTCTTC
TRBD1	15	TRBV19	TRBJ1-4	NA	CASSGPWDRAEKLFF	TGTGCCAGTAGTGGACCGTGGGACAGGGCTGAAAAACTGTTTTTT
TRBD1	15	TRBV5-4	TRBJ1-1	NA	CASSLDTGGTTEAFF	TGTGCCAGCAGCTTGGATACAGGGGGCACAACTGAAGCTTTCTTT
NA	15	TRBV27	TRBJ2-6	NA	CASSFLASGANVLTF	TGTGCCAGCAGTTTCTTAGCCTCTGGGGCCAACGTCCTGACTTTC
NA	15	TRBV7-2	TRBJ1-5	NA	CASSQGVVSNQPQHF	TGTGCCAGCAGTCAAGGGGTGGTCAGCAATCAGCCCCAGCATTTT
NA	14	TRBV7-9	TRBJ2-3	NA	CASSLSTSTDTQYF	TGTGCCAGCAGCTTATCCACTAGCACAGATACGCAGTATTTT